These 27 T cell receptor beta chains came from one sample sequenced in a study of molecular identifiers for immune sequencing clone quantification. TCRdb called the PCR reads again in MiXCR, with one record for every CDR3 protein. The sample lists just under 650,000 distinct CDR3 sequences, nearly 20% occurring once. Material: naive CD8+ T cells from blood, with Jurkat cell RNA spiked in. Noted subset: FACS-sorted CD8+CD4-CCR7+CD45RA+ naive T cells. The receptors derive from a human donor in good health. Some libraries in this study had Jurkat cell RNA spiked in.

Ten or more counts support this clonotype. The rearrangement links TRBV23-1 to TRBJ1-5, with 7 nucleotides matching TRBD1. TRBV23-1 is treated as an ORF (open reading frame) with a function not yet certain. The CDR3 sequence is 16 residues long. V shed 8 bases and J 0 bases; nucleotides not matched to a gene: 10. The CDR3 nucleotides are TGCGCCAGCGTATTCTGGGACAGCCATAGCAATCAGCCCCAGCATTTT. Its protein is CASVFWDSHSNQPQHF.

The chain employs TRBV7-9 and TRBJ2-5; TRBD2 aligns across 7 bases. With V trimmed by 8 bases and J by 5 bases, 11 bases remained unmatched. This CDR3 is built from 14 residues. CDR1 is SEHNR, CDR2 FQNEAQ, per germline (reference sequence). CDR3: CASAASGLWETQYF. The DNA of the CDR3 is TGTGCCAGCGCGGCTAGCGGACTTTGGGAGACCCAGTACTTC.

This clonotype appeared once. This may be a read error, as it is one base from a much larger clone. The chain uses TRBV19 and TRBJ2-2; D remains unclear. The germline V and J ends were trimmed by 10 bases and 4 bases, with 10 bases remaining between them. Germline CDR1 LNHDA, CDR2 SQIVND (reference sequence). The CDR3 covers 12 residues. In nucleotides, the CDR3 is TGTGCCACTAACAGACCCACCGGGGAGCTGTTTTTT. This translates into CATNRPTGELFF.

At least ten counts were recorded for this clonotype. This rearrangement joins TRBV20-1 to TRBJ2-3; perhaps TRBD2 as D (5 bases). Trimming stripped 6 bases from V and 6 bases from J, with 16 bases between. Germline-derived CDR1 and CDR2 are DFQATT and SNEGSKA (reference sequence). CDR3 length equals 13 residues. In nucleotides, the CDR3 is TGCAGTGCAACGCCGTCCTGGGAGGATACGCAGTATTTT. This codes for CSATPSWEDTQYF.

This clonotype has ten or more counts. The chain links TRBV2 to TRBJ1-2; D is undetermined. V was pared by 0 bases and J by 1 base, with 21 bases between. CDR1 is SNHLY, CDR2 FYNNEI, per germline. The CDR3 is 19 amino acids. The DNA of the CDR3 is TGTGCCAGCAGTGAAGCTACCCGCATAGTGGAGGCTAGTAACTATGGCTACACCTTC. Its protein is CASSEATRIVEASNYGYTF.

This clonotype was detected ten times or more. CDR3 bases: TGTGCCAGCAGTTTTTATGACAATCAAGAGACCCAGTACTTC. Protein: CASSFYDNQETQYF. This chain uses TRBV28 with TRBJ2-5; no reliable D call. V lost 3 bases and J lost 2, with 10 bases in between. The CDR3 length is 14 residues. Germline V lookup: CDR1 MDHEN, CDR2 SYDVKM.

This clonotype was detected ten times or more. The chain recombines TRBV11-2 with TRBJ2-1; D is perhaps TRBD2 (6 bases). The CDR3 is 13 amino acids. Germline V lookup: CDR1 SGHAT, CDR2 FQNNGV. The V end was cut by 1 base, the J end by 7 bases, with 8 bases between. The CDR3 loop reads CASSLVGGNEQFF. In DNA, the CDR3 is TGTGCCAGCAGCTTAGTAGGAGGGAATGAGCAGTTCTTC.

This clonotype showed up many times. The CDR3 sequence is CASSSLSGQTPSNTGELFF. CDR3 DNA: TGTGCCAGCAGTTCACTCAGCGGCCAGACCCCCTCGAACACCGGGGAGCTGTTTTTT. The J gene is TRBJ2-2, the V gene TRBV12-3 or TRBV12-4; D perhaps matches TRBD2 (5 bases). CDR3 length: 19 residues. V lost 4 bases to trimming and J lost 0 bases, with 21 bases between them.

This clonotype has only a few counts. The missing conserved phenylalanine or tryptophan at the end of this CDR3 makes a read error likely. This chain joins TRBV27 and TRBJ2-7; D possibly corresponds to TRBD1 (6 bases). This CDR3 has 11 amino acids. The V end was cut by 3 bases, the J end by 6 bases, with 6 bases between. Germline V lookup: CDR1 MNHEY, CDR2 SMNVEV (reference sequence). CDR3 region: CASSLGAEQYL. The CDR3 DNA follows: TGTGCCAGCAGTTTGGGGGCCGAGCAGTACCTC.

With respect to this clonotype: This may be a read error, as it is one base from a much larger clone. V usage is TRBV7-6 and J usage is TRBJ2-7, with unresolved D. V gave up 11 bases and J gave up 1 base, with 18 bases separating them. Germline CDR1 SGHVS, CDR2 FNYEAQ. There are 14 residues in the CDR3. CDR3 sequence reads: CAGTDRTVSYEQYF. For the CDR3, the DNA is TGTGCCGGCACCGACCGGACGGTTTCCTACGAGCAGTACTTC.

This clonotype turned up a few times. The chain couples TRBV19 to TRBJ2-2, with 9 bases identical to TRBD1. The CDR3 contains 18 residues. J was trimmed by 6 bases and V by 0 bases; bases with no gene match: 11. Germline lookup yields CDR1 LNHDA and CDR2 SQIVND (reference sequence). CDR3 sequence reads: CASSIDSVGQGLSGELFF. CDR3 sequence (DNA): TGTGCCAGTAGTATAGATTCCGTGGGACAGGGATTGTCCGGGGAGCTGTTTTTT.

The table lists this clonotype with many counts. This chain joins TRBV7-3 and TRBJ2-1; 7 nucleotides agree with TRBD2. V shed 3 bases and J 8 bases; nucleotides not matched to a gene: 13. There are 16 residues in the CDR3. The V gene's germline CDR1 is SGHTA and CDR2 FQGTGA. The CDR3 sequence: CASSFPEEGGSHEQFF. The DNA for the CDR3 is TGTGCCAGCAGCTTCCCCGAAGAGGGCGGGAGCCATGAGCAGTTCTTC.

This clonotype has ten or more counts. The rearrangement links TRBV20-1 to TRBJ2-7, with D possibly matching TRBD2 (6 bases). CDR1 and CDR2 (germline): DFQATT, SNEGSKA (reference sequence). The CDR3 contains 13 residues. V was pared by 0 bases and J by 3 bases, with 9 bases between. The CDR3 DNA reads as TGCAGTGCTAGAGACAGACTAGTCTACGAGCAGTACTTC. It codes for CSARDRLVYEQYF.

This clonotype was seen ten or more times. The rearrangement uses TRBV20-1 and TRBJ2-3, with TRBD2 matching over 10 bases. Unmatched junction bases numbered 9, after V lost 4 bases and J lost 5 bases. The CDR3 has 15 residues. CDR1 DFQATT and CDR2 SNEGSKA come from the germline V gene (reference sequence). The CDR3 DNA reads as TGCAGTGCTATAGTCCTAGCGGGGGTGGTAGATACGCAGTATTTT. Amino acid sequence: CSAIVLAGVVDTQYF.

This clonotype was recorded many times. This chain connects TRBV5-6 to TRBJ1-1, with a tentative D call TRBD1 (6 bases). Germline assignment: CDR1 SGHDT and CDR2 YYEEEE. V was clipped by 1 base and J by 1 base, with 17 bases between them. The CDR3 length is 17 residues. The CDR3 protein is CASSLINWGLENTEAFF. CDR3 DNA: TGTGCCAGCAGCTTGATAAATTGGGGGCTCGAGAACACTGAAGCTTTCTTT.

At least ten counts were recorded for this clonotype. The CDR3 spells CASSLGGAYQPQHF. Here the CDR3 DNA reads TGTGCCAGCAGTTTAGGGGGGGCTTATCAGCCCCAGCATTTT. The chain links TRBV27 to TRBJ1-5; D possibly corresponds to TRBD1 (6 bases). The germline V gene has CDR1 MNHEY and CDR2 SMNVEV (reference sequence). The CDR3 length is 14 residues. V shed 2 bases and J shed 5 bases, with 10 bases lying between them.

This clonotype was recorded at least ten times. The rearrangement joins TRBV11-2 to TRBJ2-5; D is perhaps TRBD2 (5 bases). This CDR3 comprises 12 residues. Germline V gene lookup returns CDR1 SGHAT and CDR2 FQNNGV. The V end lost 4 bases, the J end lost 4 bases, and 7 bases lay between the germline ends. CDR3 protein: CASSSSSETQYF. The CDR3 region has the DNA TGTGCCAGCAGCTCTAGCTCAGAGACCCAGTACTTC.

The chain links TRBV7-9 to TRBJ1-4, with unresolved D. Trimming took off 3 bases at V and 0 bases at J, with 14 bases between the two ends. Germline V gene sequence: CDR1 SEHNR, CDR2 FQNEAQ (reference sequence). CDR3 size: 17 residues. CDR3: CASSFVWESATNEKLFF. CDR3 nucleotides: TGTGCCAGCAGCTTTGTATGGGAGTCTGCAACTAATGAAAAACTGTTTTTT.

This clonotype showed up many times. This chain connects TRBV5-1 to TRBJ2-2; D perhaps matches TRBD1 (6 bases). The germline V gene has CDR1 SGHRS and CDR2 YFSETQ. The CDR3 is 17 amino acids. With 2 bases removed from V and 5 bases from J, the gap between germline ends came to 19 bases. Here the CDR3 reads CASSFPLGGLGTGELFF. CDR3 nucleotide sequence: TGCGCCAGCAGCTTCCCCCTTGGGGGCTTGGGAACCGGGGAGCTGTTTTTT.

The rearrangement uses TRBV12-3 or TRBV12-4 and TRBJ2-1; 9 bases align to TRBD2. The CDR3 spans 16 residues. J was trimmed by 15 bases and V by 6 bases; bases with no gene match: 21. As DNA, the CDR3 is TGTGCCAGCAGCCTAACGGCGGTAGCGGGAGCAGGAGGGCGGTTCTTC. This codes for CASSLTAVAGAGGRFF.

This clonotype has a count of ten or more. This chain joins TRBV12-3 or TRBV12-4 and TRBJ1-2; TRBD1 matches 10 bases. The J segment lost 4 bases and the V segment lost 8 bases, leaving 7 bases of the junction unmatched. CDR3 length equals 14 residues. CDR3 DNA: TGTGCCAGCGCTGACAGGGGGCTGATCTATGGCTACACCTTC. As protein: CASADRGLIYGYTF.

This clonotype was recorded at least ten times. One end of the junction does not line up with germline, which may come from a read error. The chain couples TRBV7-9 to TRBJ2-7; 9 bases line up with TRBD2. Germline lookup yields CDR1 SEHNR and CDR2 FQNEAQ (reference sequence). This CDR3 is 13 amino acids long. The CDR3 DNA reads TGTGCCAGCAGCCTAGCGGGGCTCTACGAGCAGTACTTC. Its protein product is CASSLAGLYEQYF. Full variable domain (missing parts from reference TRBV7-9 and TRBJ2-7): DTGVSQNPRHKITKRGQNVTFRCDPISEHNRLYWYRQTLGQGPEFLTYFQNEAQLEKSRLLSDRFSAERPKGSFSTLEIQRTEQGDSAMYLCASSLAGLYEQYFGPGTRLTVT.

The CDR3 reads CASSFPRRSWGGDDRETQYF. The CDR3 DNA reads TGTGCCAGCAGCTTTCCTCGCAGGTCTTGGGGGGGGGACGACCGAGAGACCCAGTACTTC. V and J are TRBV7-8 and TRBJ2-5; 7 nucleotides agree with TRBD2. The germline V gene has CDR1 SGHVS and CDR2 FQNEAQ. The CDR3 consists of 20 residues. After removal of 3 bases from V and 4 bases from J, the junction contained 23 bases not matched to a gene.

This chain links TRBV5-1 with TRBJ1-4; D unclear. The V end was cut by 5 bases, the J end by 7 bases, with 12 bases between. This CDR3 comprises 13 residues. Per germline, CDR1 SGHRS and CDR2 YFSETQ. The CDR3, as DNA: TGCGCCAGCAGGGACCCTCCTGGTGAAAAACTGTTTTTT. It encodes CASRDPPGEKLFF.

Comments on this clonotype: A much more abundant neighbour one base away suggests this may be a read error. The chain carries TRBV28 and TRBJ1-1; 12 bases are a match to TRBD1. Germline lookup yields CDR1 MDHEN and CDR2 SYDVKM. The CDR3 contains 15 residues. The CDR3 region is CASSARDRGRTEACF. The CDR3 bases are TGTGCCAGCAGTGCCCGGGACAGGGGGCGGACTGAAGCTTGCTTT.

This clonotype was detected a few times. The gene calls are TRBV30 and TRBJ2-7; no clear D. The CDR3 length is 14 residues. The germline V gene has CDR1 GTSNPN and CDR2 SVGIG (reference sequence). The V end was cut by 0 bases, the J end by 2 bases, with 11 bases between. As DNA, the CDR3 is TGTGCCTGGAGTGTACCGGGTTTGGCCTACGAGCAGTACTTC. Amino acids: CAWSVPGLAYEQYF.

This clonotype was detected only once. A read error may explain this, as a much larger clone is one base away. The chain employs TRBV6-5 and TRBJ2-1, with D unclear. Trimming shortened V by 7 bases and J by 6 bases, and 13 bases separated the two germline ends. CDR1 and CDR2 (germline): MNHEY, SVGAGI. This CDR3 is 13 amino acids long. Written as DNA, the CDR3 is TGTGCCAGCACCCACCTAAGGAGCAATGAGCAGTTCTTC. Translated: CASTHLRSNEQFF.